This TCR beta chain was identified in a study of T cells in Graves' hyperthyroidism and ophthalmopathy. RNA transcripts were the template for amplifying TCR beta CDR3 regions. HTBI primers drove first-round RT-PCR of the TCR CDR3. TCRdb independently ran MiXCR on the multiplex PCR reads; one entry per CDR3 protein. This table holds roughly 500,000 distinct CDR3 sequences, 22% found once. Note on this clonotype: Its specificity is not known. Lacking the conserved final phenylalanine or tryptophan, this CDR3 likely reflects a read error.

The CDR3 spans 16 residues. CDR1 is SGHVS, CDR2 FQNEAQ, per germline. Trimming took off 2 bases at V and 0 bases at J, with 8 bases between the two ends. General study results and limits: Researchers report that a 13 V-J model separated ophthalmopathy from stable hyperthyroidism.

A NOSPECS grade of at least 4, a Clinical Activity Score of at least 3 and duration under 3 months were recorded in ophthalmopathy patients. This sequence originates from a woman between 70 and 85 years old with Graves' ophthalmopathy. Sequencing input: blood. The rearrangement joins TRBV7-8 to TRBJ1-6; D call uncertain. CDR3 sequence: CASSLTATSYNSPLHS. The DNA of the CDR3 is TGTGCCAGCAGCTTAACGGCCACCTCCTATAATTCACCCCTCCACTCT.